A selection of T cell receptor beta chains follows, all from one sample in a study of shared clonotypes between healthy human individuals. TCRdb keeps only in-frame clones here, not all; method: immunoSEQ multiplex PCR. The table records about half a million clones, around 79% of them present only once. Sequencing was carried out using PBMCs. The receptors were gathered from a woman aged 35 to 49 in good health. Some clones in this sample may be carry-over from other donors' samples. The CDR3 runs from the conserved cysteine through the conserved F or W. The D gene is left open where the match is weak. Clone size, where shown, is once, few, many, or a class for clones that have expanded.

cdr3_nt: TGCGCCAGCAGCCGTGGCGGACTAGCGGGAGGGAACTACGAGCAGTACTTC; cdr3_aa: CASSRGGLAGGNYEQYF; d_call: TRBD2; clone_size: NA; v_call: TRBV4-3; j_call: TRBJ2-7
cdr3_nt: TGCGCCAGCAGCCAAGATTGGGGGAGGGCGGCCGAGCAGTACTTC; cdr3_aa: CASSQDWGRAAEQYF; d_call: TRBD2; clone_size: NA; v_call: TRBV4-3; j_call: TRBJ2-7
cdr3_nt: TGCGCCAGCAGGTCCCGGGAGTGGCTCGAGACCCAGTACTTC; cdr3_aa: CASRSREWLETQYF; d_call: NA; clone_size: NA; v_call: TRBV5-1; j_call: TRBJ2-5
cdr3_nt: TGTGCCAGCAGCTTAGCGCGGGGTAGCCAAGAGACCCAGTACTTC; cdr3_aa: CASSLARGSQETQYF; d_call: NA; clone_size: NA; v_call: TRBV7-6; j_call: TRBJ2-5
cdr3_nt: TGTGCCAGCACAGGGTTCTACGAGCAGTACTTC; cdr3_aa: CASTGFYEQYF; d_call: NA; clone_size: NA; v_call: TRBV6-5; j_call: TRBJ2-7
cdr3_nt: TGCGCCAGCAGCTTGGACAGAAACAATGAGCAGTTCTTC; cdr3_aa: CASSLDRNNEQFF; d_call: NA; clone_size: NA; v_call: TRBV5-1; j_call: TRBJ2-1
cdr3_nt: TGTGCCAGCAGCTTAACGGGGACTAGCGGGGCTAGCACAGATACGCAGTATTTT; cdr3_aa: CASSLTGTSGASTDTQYF; d_call: TRBD2; clone_size: NA; v_call: TRBV7-3; j_call: TRBJ2-3
cdr3_nt: TGCAGCGTTGCTTATACCTCGGGATGGGGGCAGGGCTACACCTTC; cdr3_aa: CSVAYTSGWGQGYTF; d_call: NA; clone_size: many; v_call: TRBV29-1; j_call: TRBJ1-2
cdr3_nt: TGTGCCAGTAGTATAGATCGCGCTACCGAGCAGTACTTC; cdr3_aa: CASSIDRATEQYF; d_call: NA; clone_size: NA; v_call: TRBV19; j_call: TRBJ2-7
cdr3_nt: TGTGCCAGCAGCTTATCAGCGGGAGCCCCCGGGGAGCTGTTTTTT; cdr3_aa: CASSLSAGAPGELFF; d_call: TRBD2; clone_size: NA; v_call: TRBV7-2; j_call: TRBJ2-2
cdr3_nt: TGCGCCAGCAGCTTGGGAGGACAGCCGTTCACAGATACGCAGTATTTT; cdr3_aa: CASSLGGQPFTDTQYF; d_call: NA; clone_size: NA; v_call: TRBV5-1; j_call: TRBJ2-3
cdr3_nt: TGTGCCAGTAGTATGGGTAGCACCGGGGAGCTGTTTTTT; cdr3_aa: CASSMGSTGELFF; d_call: NA; clone_size: NA; v_call: TRBV19; j_call: TRBJ2-2
cdr3_nt: TGTGCCAGCAGCCCCAGGGATGGGGACTACAATGAGCAGTTCTTC; cdr3_aa: CASSPRDGDYNEQFF; d_call: NA; clone_size: NA; v_call: TRBV11-3; j_call: TRBJ2-1